This TCR beta chain was observed in a study of T cells expressing NK-cell markers. About the research overall: The authors sequenced eight donors, of whom seven were HCMV-seropositive and one was seronegative.

Reprocessing the 5' RACE reads, TCRdb reports a single entry for every CDR3 protein and omits DNA. Its table lists 200,000 to 300,000 distinct CDR3 sequences. Germline lookup yields CDR1 MNHNS and CDR2 SASEGT. This CDR3 is 16 amino acids long. This chain links TRBV6-1 with TRBJ2-4; TCRdb lists TRBD1, though no DNA is available to test this call. Sequences were obtained from blood T cells: a sorted CD56 or NKG2C T cell subset, CD4+ or CD8+ T cells, or bulk PBMC T cells (not recorded which). This TCR came from a woman between 18 and 69 years old in good health. The CDR3 loop is CASSPGQGYVKNIQYF.